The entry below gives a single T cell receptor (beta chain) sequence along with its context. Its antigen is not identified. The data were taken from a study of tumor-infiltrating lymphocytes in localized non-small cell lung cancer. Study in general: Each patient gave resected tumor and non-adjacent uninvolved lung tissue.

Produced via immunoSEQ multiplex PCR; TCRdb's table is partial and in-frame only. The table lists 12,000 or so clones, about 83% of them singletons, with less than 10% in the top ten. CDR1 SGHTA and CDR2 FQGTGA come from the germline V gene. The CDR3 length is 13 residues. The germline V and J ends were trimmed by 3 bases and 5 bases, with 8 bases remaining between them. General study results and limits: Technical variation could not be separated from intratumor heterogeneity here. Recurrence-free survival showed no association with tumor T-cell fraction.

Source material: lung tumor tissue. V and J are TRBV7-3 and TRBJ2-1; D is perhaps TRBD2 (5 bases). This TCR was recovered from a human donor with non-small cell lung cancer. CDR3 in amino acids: CASSFGLNNEQFF. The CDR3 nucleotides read TGTGCCAGCAGCTTCGGACTTAACAATGAGCAGTTCTTC.